Presented here are 30 T cell receptor beta chains from one specimen sequenced in a study of cytomegalovirus exposure and HLA in healthy donors. The PCR contained 60 Vbeta and 13 Jbeta primers. Only in-frame clones appear in the TCRdb table, and some are missing; sequencing was by immunoSEQ multiplex PCR. The repertoire table contains 53,000 or so clones. Sequencing input: PBMCs. The receptors were gathered from a young man in good health and CMV-seropositive.

The V and J genes are TRBV5-1 and TRBJ2-1; 11 bases align to TRBD2. Germline trimming cut 2 bases from V and 9 bases from J; bases unmatched to any gene: 10. This CDR3 contains 16 residues. CDR1 is SGHRS, CDR2 YFSETQ, per germline. For the CDR3, the DNA is TGCGCCAGCAGCTTACCCCCGGGACTAGCGGCCACTGAGCAGTTCTTC. Its translation: CASSLPPGLAATEQFF.

The chain carries TRBV11-2 and TRBJ2-7, with a tentative D call TRBD1 (6 bases). Deletions cut 0 bases from V and 0 bases from J, with 9 bases between. The germline V gene encodes CDR1 SGHAT and CDR2 FQNNGV. This CDR3 has 15 amino acids. CDR3 sequence (DNA): TGTGCCAGCAGCTTAGACGACAGGACCTCCTACGAGCAGTACTTC. This translates into CASSLDDRTSYEQYF.

This chain links TRBV9 with TRBJ2-7; TRBD1 agrees at 7 bases. Trimming cost V 0 bases and J 3 bases; bases outside gene matches: 3. This CDR3 contains 14 residues. Germline CDR1 is SGDLS and CDR2 is YYNGEE. Here the CDR3 DNA reads TGTGCCAGCAGCGTAGATCACAGGGGCTACGAGCAGTACTTC. Translation: CASSVDHRGYEQYF.

The CDR3 coding sequence is TGTGCCAGCAGTGACTCGACAGGGGGCAATTCACCCCTCCACTTT. Translated: CASSDSTGGNSPLHF. This chain links TRBV6-4 with TRBJ1-6, with 10 nucleotides matching TRBD1. Germline V gene sequence: CDR1 MRHNA, CDR2 SNTAGT. V lost 0 bases and J lost 7; bases outside the gene matches: 0. The CDR3 runs to 15 residues.

This sequence joins TRBV10-3 and TRBJ2-1, with 7 positions matching TRBD2. With V trimmed by 6 bases and J by 7 bases, 9 bases remained unmatched. The CDR3 consists of 14 residues. Germline CDR1 reads ENHRY; CDR2 reads SYGVKD. The CDR3 reads CAIRSASGNNEQFF. CDR3 nucleotide sequence: TGTGCCATCAGATCGGCTAGCGGTAATAATGAGCAGTTCTTC.

The chain uses TRBV5-1 and TRBJ2-5; 7 nucleotides align to TRBD1. The CDR3 contains 14 residues. With V trimmed by 4 bases and J by 4 bases, 7 bases remained unmatched. Germline lookup yields CDR1 SGHRS and CDR2 YFSETQ. As DNA, the CDR3 is TGCGCCAGCAGCACCGACAGGGTCCCAGAGACCCAGTACTTC. This translates into CASSTDRVPETQYF. The whole variable domain, filled in from reference TRBV5-1 and TRBJ2-5, reads KAGVTQTPRYLIKTRGQQVTLSCSPISGHRSVSWYQQTPGQGLQFLFEYFSETQRNKGNFPGRFSGRQFSNSRSEMNVSTLELGDSALYLCASSTDRVPETQYFGPGTRLLVL.

The rearrangement uses TRBV5-1 and TRBJ2-2; TRBD2 aligns across 8 bases. CDR1 and CDR2 (germline): SGHRS, YFSETQ. Losses at the gene ends were 7 bases for V and 4 bases for J; bases not matched to a gene: 6. The CDR3 has 14 residues. The CDR3 sequence: CASGASGGTGELFF. CDR3 DNA: TGCGCCAGCGGCGCCAGCGGGGGCACCGGGGAGCTGTTTTTT.

The V gene is TRBV2, the J gene TRBJ2-3; weak D call: TRBD2 (6 bases). The germline gives CDR1 SNHLY, CDR2 FYNNEI. The CDR3 has 15 amino acids. The V end lost 8 bases, the J end lost 0 bases, and 15 bases lay between the germline ends. The CDR3 bases are TGTGCCAGCGAAAGTAGCGGATGGAGCACAGATACGCAGTATTTT. Its protein is CASESSGWSTDTQYF.

This chain uses TRBV6-6 with TRBJ2-3; 9 bases fit TRBD1. The germline V gene has CDR1 MNHNY and CDR2 SVGAGI (reference sequence). This CDR3 contains 15 residues. The ends lost 6 bases at V and 3 bases at J; junction bases unmatched: 7. Written as DNA, the CDR3 is TGTGCCAGCAGCACTCGGGACAGGGAGACAGATACGCAGTATTTT. It translates to CASSTRDRETDTQYF.

V gene TRBV5-1 combines with J gene TRBJ2-2; TRBD1 matches 7 bases. CDR3 length: 17 residues. V lost 6 bases and J lost 5; bases outside the gene matches: 16. Germline loops: CDR1 SGHRS, CDR2 YFSETQ. This CDR3 is CASTLTGTAHSTGELFF. Here the CDR3 DNA reads TGCGCCAGCACCCTGACCGGGACAGCCCATTCTACCGGGGAGCTGTTTTTT.

The chain joins TRBV30 to TRBJ2-7; 9 nucleotides match TRBD1. Germline CDR1 is GTSNPN and CDR2 is SVGIG (reference sequence). CDR3 length: 13 amino acids. V lost 4 bases to trimming and J lost 13 bases; unmatched junction nucleotides: 14. DNA for the CDR3: TGTGCCTGGAAAGGGACAGGGATGAGGGGCTTTTACTTC. Its translation: CAWKGTGMRGFYF.

The rearrangement uses TRBV5-6 and TRBJ1-1; D is perhaps TRBD1 (5 bases). Trimming removed 1 base from V and 0 bases from J, with 7 bases in between. CDR3 length equals 14 residues. Per germline, CDR1 SGHDT and CDR2 YYEEEE. The CDR3: CASSLWGVNTEAFF. The CDR3 nucleotides read TGTGCCAGCAGCTTGTGGGGGGTGAACACTGAAGCTTTCTTT.

V gene TRBV2 combines with J gene TRBJ2-5; D is possibly TRBD2 (5 bases). CDR1 and CDR2 from the germline V gene are SNHLY and FYNNEI. The germline V and J ends were trimmed by 5 bases and 5 bases, with 9 bases remaining between them. The CDR3 runs to 12 residues. The CDR3 region has the DNA TGTGCCAGCAGTTGGCGCGGGGAGACCCAGTACTTC. This gives the protein CASSWRGETQYF.

The chain is built from TRBV4-1 and TRBJ2-2; D perhaps matches TRBD2 (5 bases). V lost 2 bases and J lost 3, with 13 bases in between. The V gene's germline CDR1 is MGHRA and CDR2 YSYEKL. This CDR3 is 16 amino acids long. As DNA, the CDR3 is TGCGCCAGCAGCCAATCCGGCGGGCCCGACACCGGGGAGCTGTTTTTT. This gives the protein CASSQSGGPDTGELFF.

This rearrangement joins TRBV7-8 to TRBJ2-7; 8 nucleotides match TRBD1. After removal of 1 base from V and 3 bases from J, the junction contained 8 bases not matched to a gene. CDR1 is SGHVS and CDR2 is FQNEAQ in the germline V gene. This CDR3 is built from 16 residues. The CDR3 reads CASSLGTGGIIYEQYF. The CDR3 nucleotides read TGTGCCAGCAGCTTAGGTACAGGGGGGATAATCTACGAGCAGTACTTC.

V usage is TRBV11-3 and J usage is TRBJ2-7; 9 bases map to TRBD2. The CDR3 runs to 14 residues. Germline CDR1 SGHNT, CDR2 YENEEA. The junction had 4 bases not matched to a gene; V was cut back by 3 bases and J by 4 bases. The CDR3 DNA sequence: TGTGCCAGCAGCTTTCGTCTAGCGGGATACGAGCAGTACTTC. This codes for CASSFRLAGYEQYF.

The CDR3 region is CSVDGLAGGSYEQYF. In DNA form, the CDR3 reads TGCAGCGTGGACGGACTAGCGGGAGGGTCCTACGAGCAGTACTTC. The gene calls are TRBV29-1 and TRBJ2-5, with TRBD2 identical over 15 bases. The last part of the DNA fits TRBJ2-7 better; the J call may be wrong. The CDR3 runs to 15 residues. The germline CDR1 and CDR2 sequences are SQVTM and ANQGSEA.

J is TRBJ2-1 and V is TRBV2, with D possibly being TRBD1 (6 bases). The ends were cut back, 7 bases at V and 10 bases at J, with 32 bases in the middle. Germline V gives CDR1 SNHLY, CDR2 FYNNEI. The CDR3 has 18 amino acids. CDR3: CASTVGERRNSKRGEQFF. In nucleotides, the CDR3 is TGTGCCAGCACCGTAGGGGAGCGCCGAAACTCAAAGAGGGGGGAGCAGTTCTTC.

The V and J genes are TRBV5-1 and TRBJ2-7; 9 bases line up with TRBD1. The V segment lost 7 bases and the J segment 2 bases; nucleotides outside the gene matches: 4. The CDR3 consists of 13 residues. Germline CDR1 is SGHRS and CDR2 is YFSETQ. The chain's CDR3 is CASYRDRAYEQYF. CDR3 DNA: TGCGCCAGCTACCGGGACAGGGCCTACGAGCAGTACTTC.

The chain uses TRBV28 and TRBJ2-3; no definite D call. CDR3 length equals 12 residues. Germline V gene data show CDR1 as MDHEN and CDR2 as SYDVKM. Between the trimmed V and J ends, which lost 6 bases and 6 bases, there was a span of 10 bases. In nucleotides, the CDR3 is TGTGCCAGCAGCCCACATTCTGATACGCAGTATTTT. Translating gives CASSPHSDTQYF.

About this clone itself: This same CDR3 is encoded by further DNA sequences in the sample. The rearrangement uses TRBV9 and TRBJ2-7, with 9 bases aligning to TRBD2. Germline trimming cut 0 bases from V and 6 bases from J; bases unmatched to any gene: 13. CDR3 length equals 17 residues. Germline V gene lookup returns CDR1 SGDLS and CDR2 YYNGEE. CDR3 in amino acids: CASSVGPWVAGDSEQYF. CDR3 in DNA: TGTGCCAGCAGCGTAGGACCTTGGGTAGCGGGAGACAGCGAGCAGTACTTC.

In DNA, the CDR3 is TGTGCCAGTAGTAATAACGGGATCGGACAGGTCTCCCTAGATGGCTACACCTTC. Its translation is CASSNNGIGQVSLDGYTF. The chain combines TRBV19 with TRBJ1-2, with 7 bases aligning to TRBD1. Per germline, CDR1 LNHDA and CDR2 SQIVND (reference sequence). J lost 6 bases, V lost 4 bases, and 20 bases had no gene match. The CDR3 loop spans 18 amino acids.

The chain joins TRBV4-2 to TRBJ2-1; D remains ambiguous. V gave up 0 bases and J gave up 2 bases, with 8 bases separating them. The CDR3 covers 15 residues. The germline CDR1 and CDR2 sequences are LGHNA and YNFKEQ. Here the CDR3 reads CASSQESRTYNEQFF. The CDR3, as DNA: TGTGCCAGCAGCCAAGAGTCGCGGACCTACAATGAGCAGTTCTTC.

The rearrangement joins TRBV5-4 to TRBJ2-3, with 7 positions matching TRBD2. Germline V gives CDR1 SGHNT, CDR2 YYREEE (reference sequence). V trimming: 4 bases; J trimming: 2 bases; junction bases outside the gene matches: 13. This CDR3 has 17 amino acids. This chain's CDR3 is CASSPGRDYAPTDTQYF. CDR3 bases: TGTGCCAGCAGCCCCGGACGGGACTACGCCCCCACAGATACGCAGTATTTT.

The chain links TRBV5-1 to TRBJ2-1; unclear D gene. Per germline, CDR1 SGHRS and CDR2 YFSETQ. Trimming pared 2 bases from V and 4 bases from J, leaving 7 bases between. This CDR3 comprises 13 residues. The CDR3 reads CASSFTPYNEQFF. DNA of the CDR3: TGCGCCAGCAGCTTTACACCGTACAATGAGCAGTTCTTC.

The chain uses TRBV28 and TRBJ1-1; 7 bases map to TRBD1. V dropped 3 bases and J dropped 1; count of bases not matched to a gene: 2. The CDR3 length is 14 residues. In germline, CDR1 is MDHEN, CDR2 SYDVKM. In DNA form, the CDR3 reads TGTGCCAGCAGTTTCGGGACAGAGAACACTGAAGCTTTCTTT. Encoded protein: CASSFGTENTEAFF.

Turning to this clone: The junction departs from the called germline gene at one end, perhaps through a read error. Other DNA sequences in this sample translate to the same CDR3. The chain couples TRBV12-5 to TRBJ1-5, with TRBD1 matching 12 bases. Germline assignment: CDR1 LGHNT and CDR2 FRNRAP. The CDR3 is 21 amino acids. This CDR3 is CASGLVWGGTGGPSSNQPQHF. In nucleotides, the CDR3 is TGTGCTAGTGGTTTGGTATGGGGCGGGACAGGGGGCCCTTCTAGCAATCAGCCCCAGCACTTT.

V and J are TRBV7-9 and TRBJ2-3; 16 bases are a match to TRBD2. The CDR3 consists of 17 residues. Trimming cost V 3 bases and J 15 bases; bases outside gene matches: 15. The germline gives CDR1 SEHNR, CDR2 FQNEAQ (reference sequence). CDR3 protein: CASSLDPGTSGRVPEYF. In DNA form, the CDR3 reads TGTGCCAGCAGCTTGGATCCTGGGACTAGCGGGAGGGTACCGGAATATTTT. Filled out from reference TRBV7-9 and TRBJ2-3, the complete variable domain reads DTGVSQNPRHKITKRGQNVTFRCDPISEHNRLYWYRQTLGQGPEFLTYFQNEAQLEKSRLLSDRFSAERPKGSFSTLEIQRTEQGDSAMYLCASSLDPGTSGRVPEYFGPGTRLTVL.

A note on this clone: Sequence at one end of the junction differs from germline and may be a read error. The V gene is TRBV9, the J gene TRBJ1-1; TRBD1 matches at 8 bases. This CDR3 has 14 residues. Germline CDR1 SGDLS, CDR2 YYNGEE. CDR3 sequence (DNA): TGTGCCGGCAGCGTAAGTCAGGGGGCCACTGAAGCTTTCTTT. Translation gives CAGSVSQGATEAFF.

The chain has TRBV19 and TRBJ1-1; D is unresolved. Trimming left V 6 bases short and J 1 base short, with 18 bases between. CDR3 size: 16 residues. CDR1 is LNHDA and CDR2 is SQIVND in the germline V gene (reference sequence). The CDR3 nucleotides read TGTGCCAGTAGAGGTTCTAGGGCAGCGGCGAACACTGAAGCTTTCTTT. Amino acid sequence: CASRGSRAAANTEAFF.